Each of the 22 T cell receptor beta chains below was sequenced from the same sample in a study of blood T cell repertoires in COVID-19. Method: immunoSEQ multiplex PCR; TCRdb's copy keeps in-frame clones and lacks some. This sample has about 90,000 clones; around four fifths occur once, and the top ten carry roughly a tenth. The sample taken for sequencing was peripheral blood. The receptors originated from a woman of 80 years or more with acute or convalescent COVID-19.

This chain connects TRBV6-5 to TRBJ2-7; D remains ambiguous. CDR1 and CDR2 from the germline V gene are MNHEY and SVGAGI. This CDR3 has 15 residues. Trimming stripped 0 bases from V and 2 bases from J, with 11 bases between. The DNA of the CDR3 is TGTGCCAGCAGTTACTCTATAACAGAACCCTACGAGCAGTACTTC. Translated: CASSYSITEPYEQYF.

The rearrangement links TRBV7-2 to TRBJ2-4, with D maybe TRBD1 (6 bases). Germline V gives CDR1 SGHTA, CDR2 FQGNSA. The germline V and J ends were trimmed by 5 bases and 12 bases, with 17 bases remaining between them. The CDR3 is 13 amino acids. DNA for the CDR3: TGTGCCAGCAGCGAAGGTAGGGGGACCACTCAGTACTTC. Translated, it gives CASSEGRGTTQYF.

V and J are TRBV7-3 and TRBJ2-1; 14 bases agree with TRBD2. This CDR3 has 20 residues. V was pared by 6 bases and J by 1 base, with 14 bases of the junction left unmatched. Looked up from germline, CDR1 is SGHTA and CDR2 is FQGTGA. CDR3 residues: CASSQSPTSGGAGSYNEQFF. CDR3 DNA sequence: TGTGCCAGCAGTCAATCCCCGACTAGCGGGGGGGCCGGGTCCTACAATGAGCAGTTCTTC.

The chain employs TRBV30 and TRBJ2-3, with D unresolved. V was clipped by 1 base and J by 2 bases, with 10 bases between them. In germline, CDR1 is GTSNPN, CDR2 SVGIG (reference sequence). This CDR3 has 14 residues. The CDR3 sequence is CAWSELRFTDTQYF. Written as DNA, the CDR3 is TGTGCCTGGAGTGAGTTGCGGTTCACAGATACGCAGTATTTT. Together with reference TRBV30 and TRBJ2-3, the CDR3 gives the full variable domain: SQTIHQWPATLVQPVGSPLSLECTVEGTSNPNLYWYRQAAGRGLQLLFYSVGIGQISSEVPQNLSASRPQDRQFILSSKKLLLSDSGFYLCAWSELRFTDTQYFGPGTRLTVL.

The chain couples TRBV30 to TRBJ1-2; 8 bases map to TRBD1. The CDR3 contains 13 residues. Germline V gene data show CDR1 as GTSNPN and CDR2 as SVGIG (reference sequence). The trim removed 0 bases at V and 8 bases at J, leaving 5 bases unmatched. The CDR3 loop is CAWSVSGGSGYTF. CDR3 nucleotides: TGTGCCTGGAGTGTATCAGGGGGCAGCGGCTACACCTTC.

The chain is built from TRBV29-1 and TRBJ1-2, with a tentative D call TRBD1 (5 bases). Germline V gene lookup returns CDR1 SQVTM and CDR2 ANQGSEA. CDR3 length: 12 residues. The V and J ends lost 4 bases and 2 bases respectively, with 8 bases between them. This chain's CDR3 is CSVGAGNYGYTF. The CDR3 nucleotides read TGCAGCGTTGGGGCAGGGAACTATGGCTACACCTTC.

The chain recombines TRBV2 with TRBJ2-5; 10 nucleotides match TRBD2. J was trimmed by 5 bases and V by 10 bases; bases with no gene match: 10. The germline CDR1 and CDR2 sequences are SNHLY and FYNNEI. The CDR3 runs to 14 residues. The CDR3: CATLPGLATETQYF. DNA of the CDR3: TGTGCCACCCTCCCGGGACTAGCGACGGAGACCCAGTACTTC.

This clone was detected once. The gene calls are TRBV28 and TRBJ1-2; D might be TRBD1 (6 bases). The V end lost 10 bases, the J end lost 4 bases, and 16 bases lay between the germline ends. CDR3 length: 13 amino acids. The germline gives CDR1 MDHEN, CDR2 SYDVKM. The CDR3 loop reads CATSLGQPYGYTF. The CDR3 DNA reads as TGTGCCACCTCCCTAGGACAGCCCTATGGCTACACCTTC.

The chain is built from TRBV5-6 and TRBJ1-5; D perhaps matches TRBD1 (6 bases). Per the germline V gene, CDR1 is SGHDT and CDR2 is YYEEEE. V was shortened by 3 bases and J by 3 bases, with 7 bases between the two germline ends. CDR3 length equals 13 residues. The CDR3 sequence is CASSSGVNQPQHF. CDR3 bases: TGTGCCAGCAGCTCAGGGGTCAATCAGCCCCAGCATTTT.

V gene TRBV30 combines with J gene TRBJ1-1, with 7 positions matching TRBD1. The CDR3 loop spans 14 amino acids. CDR1 is GTSNPN and CDR2 is SVGIG in the germline V gene (reference sequence). J was trimmed by 2 bases and V by 7 bases; bases with no gene match: 10. This chain's CDR3 is CASPQGHGNTEAFF. DNA for the CDR3: TGTGCCTCCCCACAGGGGCACGGAAACACTGAAGCTTTCTTT.

The chain joins TRBV19 to TRBJ2-6; 7 nucleotides agree with TRBD1. CDR3 size: 17 residues. The V segment lost 4 bases and the J segment 0 bases; nucleotides outside the gene matches: 6. Germline CDR1 and CDR2: LNHDA and SQIVND (reference sequence). The CDR3 coding sequence is TGTGCCAGTAGTAGACAGGGTAGACGCTCTGGGGCCAACGTCCTGACTTTC. Its protein is CASSRQGRRSGANVLTF.

This clone was seen a few times. This chain connects TRBV10-3 to TRBJ2-5, with TRBD2 matching over 12 bases. The CDR3 spans 14 residues. Germline assignment: CDR1 ENHRY and CDR2 SYGVKD. The J segment lost 0 bases and the V segment lost 10 bases, leaving 3 bases of the junction unmatched. The CDR3: CATRTSGDQETQYF. In DNA, the CDR3 is TGTGCCACCCGGACTAGCGGGGACCAAGAGACCCAGTACTTC.

CDR3 region: CASSGGGTGSGANVLTF. The CDR3 nucleotides read TGTGCCAGTAGTGGTGGTGGGACAGGTTCCGGGGCCAACGTCCTGACTTTC. This chain connects TRBV19 to TRBJ2-6; 8 nucleotides line up with TRBD1. With 5 bases clipped from V and 4 bases from J, the junction kept 10 bases outside the gene matches. Germline values: CDR1 LNHDA, CDR2 SQIVND (reference sequence). This CDR3 is built from 17 residues.

The gene calls are TRBV4-1 and TRBJ2-1; tentative D call: TRBD1 (6 bases). V was shortened by 8 bases and J by 6 bases, with 11 bases between the two germline ends. Germline V gene data show CDR1 as MGHRA and CDR2 as YSYEKL. The CDR3 sequence is 12 residues long. Here the CDR3 reads CASAIQGNEQFF. In DNA, the CDR3 is TGCGCCAGCGCCATACAGGGCAATGAGCAGTTCTTC.

The V call is TRBV21-1, the J call TRBJ2-2; the table's D call, TRBD2, was not checked against the DNA. TRBV21-1 has pseudogene status. This CDR3 region has 21 residues. CDR3 bases: TGTGCCAGCAGCAAATTAGAAGGAATCCGGTTAGCGGAACGCAACACCGGGGAGCTGTTTTTT. Translating it yields CASSKLEGIRLAERNTGELFF.

The chain links TRBV5-1 to TRBJ2-6; TRBD1 might be the D (5 bases). Germline values: CDR1 SGHRS, CDR2 YFSETQ. V was cut by 3 bases and J by 0 bases, with 10 bases left in between. This CDR3 has 16 residues. The CDR3 is CASSSWGSSGANVLTF. CDR3 DNA sequence: TGCGCCAGCAGCTCCTGGGGCTCCTCTGGGGCCAACGTCCTGACTTTC.

Notes on this clone: A read error may account for a junction end that differs from germline. The chain links TRBV2 to TRBJ2-7; TRBD1 aligns across 8 bases. The CDR3 has 16 residues. The germline V gene has CDR1 SNHLY and CDR2 FYNNEI. Here the CDR3 reads CASSEVKGQGSHEQYF. CDR3 sequence (DNA): TGTGCCAGCAGTGAAGTAAAAGGACAGGGCTCCCACGAGCAGTACTTC.

This clone appeared a few times. The chain is built from TRBV5-6 and TRBJ2-7, with 12 bases aligning to TRBD2. CDR1 and CDR2 from the germline V gene are SGHDT and YYEEEE. Trimming at V came to 4 bases and at J to 2 bases, leaving 4 bases not matched to a gene. The CDR3 extends over 15 amino acids. CDR3 residues: CASSQLAGGTYEQYF. CDR3 DNA sequence: TGTGCCAGCAGCCAACTAGCGGGAGGTACCTACGAGCAGTACTTC.

The DNA for the CDR3 is TGTGCCAGCAGCCTGGGACTAGCGAACCCCTACGAGCAGTACTTC. Its protein product is CASSLGLANPYEQYF. The rearrangement uses TRBV27 and TRBJ2-7; 10 bases are shared with TRBD2. The CDR3 loop spans 15 amino acids. From germline, CDR1 is MNHEY and CDR2 SMNVEV (reference sequence). With V trimmed by 6 bases and J by 2 bases, 7 bases remained unmatched.

This chain links TRBV27 with TRBJ1-2, with D unresolved. The CDR3 totals 12 residues. Germline values: CDR1 MNHEY, CDR2 SMNVEV (reference sequence). Trimming pared 4 bases from V and 8 bases from J, leaving 11 bases between. The CDR3 protein is CASSSREGGYTF. CDR3 DNA: TGTGCCAGCAGTTCCCGGGAAGGGGGCTACACCTTC.

J is TRBJ1-6 and V is TRBV6-5; the D gene is possibly TRBD1 (6 bases). The V gene lost 2 bases and the J gene lost 10 bases, with 9 bases spanning the gap. The CDR3 runs to 13 residues. Germline V CDR1 and CDR2: MNHEY, SVGAGI. The CDR3 DNA sequence: TGTGCCAGCAGTTACGGGGGCGAATCACCCCTCCACTTT. It is translated as CASSYGGESPLHF.

V usage is TRBV7-8 and J usage is TRBJ2-5; D gene unclear. The CDR3 contains 14 residues. Per the germline V gene, CDR1 is SGHVS and CDR2 is FQNEAQ. V lost 1 base to trimming and J lost 5 bases, with 11 bases between them. CDR3 protein: CASSLGTARETQYF. DNA of the CDR3: TGTGCCAGCAGCTTAGGCACCGCTCGGGAGACCCAGTACTTC.